The 9 T cell receptor beta chains given below trace back to one sample, sequenced in a study of blood T cell repertoires in COVID-19. Libraries were prepared by immunoSEQ multiplex PCR; TCRdb keeps only in-frame clonotypes and omits some of them. The table records roughly 350,000 clones, 75% to 90% of them present only once. Sequencing was carried out using peripheral blood. Every receptor here comes from a woman in her late teens or twenties with acute or convalescent COVID-19.

V gene TRBV7-9 combines with J gene TRBJ2-2, with TRBD1 matching over 10 bases. With 5 bases clipped from V and 3 bases from J, the junction kept 6 bases outside the gene matches. Per the germline V gene, CDR1 is SEHNR and CDR2 is FQNEAQ (reference sequence). The CDR3 extends over 16 amino acids. The CDR3 is CASSPRGTGDTGELFF. CDR3 coding DNA: TGTGCCAGCAGCCCCCGAGGGACAGGGGACACCGGGGAGCTGTTTTTT.

This clone was counted a single time. The chain has TRBV9 and TRBJ1-2, with 8 bases lining up with TRBD1. CDR3 length: 13 amino acids. J gave up 4 bases and V 4 bases, and 3 bases lay outside the gene matches. Per germline, CDR1 SGDLS and CDR2 YYNGEE. In DNA, the CDR3 is TGTGCCAGCAGCCCGGACAGGGCCTATGGCTACACCTTC. Translation: CASSPDRAYGYTF.

The chain joins TRBV6-4 to TRBJ2-3, with D possibly being TRBD2 (5 bases). Germline CDR1 is MRHNA and CDR2 is SNTAGT. This CDR3 has 16 residues. Deletions cut 2 bases from V and 4 bases from J, with 16 bases between. DNA for the CDR3: TGTGCCAGCAGTGACCGAGGAGGTTTCGAATCAGATACGCAGTATTTT. Translated: CASSDRGGFESDTQYF.

This sequence joins TRBV9 and TRBJ2-5, with D perhaps TRBD2 (7 bases). The germline gives CDR1 SGDLS, CDR2 YYNGEE. This CDR3 has 16 residues. The germline V and J ends were trimmed by 4 bases and 3 bases, with 19 bases remaining between them. CDR3 loop: CASSPRGRGREETQYF. The CDR3 coding sequence is TGTGCCAGCAGCCCACGGGGGCGGGGGAGAGAAGAGACCCAGTACTTC.

The chain couples TRBV5-1 to TRBJ2-6; D remains ambiguous. V was cut by 3 bases and J by 0 bases, with 10 bases left in between. The CDR3 contains 16 residues. The germline V gene has CDR1 SGHRS and CDR2 YFSETQ. CDR3: CASSSLSNSGANVLTF. The DNA for the CDR3 is TGCGCCAGCAGCTCCCTATCGAACTCTGGGGCCAACGTCCTGACTTTC.

The chain carries TRBV3-1 (or the pseudogene TRBV3-2) and TRBJ1-3, with D tentatively TRBD1 (6 bases). V was pared by 6 bases and J by 4 bases, with 10 bases between. The CDR3 sequence is 13 residues long. Per the germline V gene, CDR1 is LGHDT and CDR2 is YNNKEL (reference sequence). CDR3 DNA sequence: TGTGCCAGCAGGGTGACAGGAGGAAACACCATATATTTT. Translated: CASRVTGGNTIYF.

The chain recombines TRBV2 with TRBJ2-4; perhaps TRBD1 as D (5 bases). Germline CDR1 and CDR2: SNHLY and FYNNEI. This CDR3 comprises 14 residues. Trimming removed 5 bases at V and 6 bases at J, with 14 bases between. CDR3 bases: TGTGCCAGCAGTCGCCTCGACAGCCTAAACATTCAGTACTTC. Translated, it gives CASSRLDSLNIQYF.

This sequence joins TRBV4-1 and TRBJ2-2; a weak D match, TRBD1 (6 bases). Germline V gives CDR1 MGHRA, CDR2 YSYEKL. CDR3 length: 16 amino acids. Trimming stripped 6 bases from V and 2 bases from J, with 16 bases between. The CDR3 region has the DNA TGCGCCAGCAGTCTGGCGACAGGCAGCAACACCGGGGAGCTGTTTTTT. Its protein product is CASSLATGSNTGELFF.

This clone was observed a few times. The V call is TRBV12-3 or TRBV12-4, the J call TRBJ1-2; D is perhaps TRBD1 (5 bases). Trimming removed 3 bases from V and 3 bases from J, with 8 bases in between. The CDR3 has 13 amino acids. The CDR3 bases are TGTGCCAGCAGTTTGTTACAGGACTATGGCTACACCTTC. Translation gives CASSLLQDYGYTF.